The text below deals with one T cell receptor (beta chain). This clonotype was found a few times. Its specific antigen is unknown. No qualities accompany the bases; no much larger clone lies one base away. This sample is drawn from a study of T cell repertoires in cytomegalovirus infection (dated by TCRdb to the late 2010s). At the level of the whole study: The HLA type of each donor mattered for the analysis, because public TCR beta signatures pointed to carriage of CMV infection along with the matching HLA type.

These reads were obtained on an Illumina HiSeq 1500. In TCRdb, the public reads were trimmed at Q25 with fastp and aligned with MiXCR, with productive beta chains retained. For every CDR3 protein sequence, its rows merge into one entry that carries the most common genes and DNA. In this sample the table shows roughly 760,000 distinct CDR3 sequences, approximately 40% of which occur a single time. More than 2.5% of the sample comes from the top ten. What the work shows at the level of the full study, not this receptor alone: The ex vivo response was dominated by HLA-C-restricted CMV-specific TCR beta clonotypes, and the single most frequent clonotype in two of eight donors was supplied by these HLA-C-restricted clonotypes. Carriers of CMV infection plus the relevant HLA type were discriminated by the cumulative frequency of public TCR beta family members in the study cohort and in an independent approximately 350-donor cohort.

The junction carries 15 bases between V and J, which are trimmed by 5 bases and 8 bases respectively. The CDR3 runs 13 amino acids, cysteine and phenylalanine included. Here the CDR3 DNA is all that survives: 39 bases in frame from base 1. What was sequenced was PBMCs. The TCR sequence derives from a human donor in good health (CMV status not recorded). Some clones in this sample may be carry-over from other donors' samples. The sequence joins TRBV12-3 or TRBV12-4 to TRBJ1-2, with TRBD1 as a weak D call on 6 bases. The CDR3: CASSPHLQGGYTF. Here is the DNA: TGTGCCAGCAGTCCTCACTTACAGGGAGGCTACACCTTC.